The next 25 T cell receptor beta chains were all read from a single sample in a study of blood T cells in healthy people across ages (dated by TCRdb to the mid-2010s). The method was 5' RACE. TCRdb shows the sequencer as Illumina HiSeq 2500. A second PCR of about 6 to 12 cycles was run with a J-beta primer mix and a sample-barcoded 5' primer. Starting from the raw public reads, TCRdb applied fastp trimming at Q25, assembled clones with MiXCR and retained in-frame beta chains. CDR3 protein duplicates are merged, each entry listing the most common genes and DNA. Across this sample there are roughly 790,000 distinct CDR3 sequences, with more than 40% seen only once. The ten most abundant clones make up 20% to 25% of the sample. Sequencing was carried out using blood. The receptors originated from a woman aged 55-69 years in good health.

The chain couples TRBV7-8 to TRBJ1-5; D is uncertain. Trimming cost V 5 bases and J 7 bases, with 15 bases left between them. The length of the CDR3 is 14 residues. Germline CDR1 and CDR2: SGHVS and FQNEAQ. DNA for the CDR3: TGTGCCAGCAGCCTGAGACTATCGCAGCAGCCCCAGCATTTT. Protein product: CASSLRLSQQPQHF.

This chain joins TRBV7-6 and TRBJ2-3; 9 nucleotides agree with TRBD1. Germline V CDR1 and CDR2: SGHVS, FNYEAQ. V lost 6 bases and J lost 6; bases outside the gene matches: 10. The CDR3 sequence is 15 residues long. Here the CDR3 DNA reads TGTGCCAGCAGTGGAACCGGGACAGGGATCGATACGCAGTATTTT. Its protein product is CASSGTGTGIDTQYF.

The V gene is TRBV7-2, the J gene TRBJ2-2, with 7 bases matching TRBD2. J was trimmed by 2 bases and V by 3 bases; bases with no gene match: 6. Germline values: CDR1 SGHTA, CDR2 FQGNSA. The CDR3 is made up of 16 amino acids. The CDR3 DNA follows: TGTGCCAGCAGCTTCGCGGGAGCGGGAAACACCGGGGAGCTGTTTTTT. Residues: CASSFAGAGNTGELFF.

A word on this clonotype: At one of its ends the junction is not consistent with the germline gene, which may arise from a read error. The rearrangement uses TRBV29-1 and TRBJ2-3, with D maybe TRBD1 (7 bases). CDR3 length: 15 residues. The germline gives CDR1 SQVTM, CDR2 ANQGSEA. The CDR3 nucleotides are TGCAGCGTTGGGGATTCAGGGGGGAGCACCGATACGCAGTATTTT. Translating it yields CSVGDSGGSTDTQYF.

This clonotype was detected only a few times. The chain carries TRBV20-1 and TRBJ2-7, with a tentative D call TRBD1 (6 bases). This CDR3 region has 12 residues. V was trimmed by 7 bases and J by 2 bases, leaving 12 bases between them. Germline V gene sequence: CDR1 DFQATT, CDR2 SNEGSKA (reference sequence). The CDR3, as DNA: TGCAGTGGGGACAACCCCCCCTACGAGCAGTACTTC. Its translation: CSGDNPPYEQYF.

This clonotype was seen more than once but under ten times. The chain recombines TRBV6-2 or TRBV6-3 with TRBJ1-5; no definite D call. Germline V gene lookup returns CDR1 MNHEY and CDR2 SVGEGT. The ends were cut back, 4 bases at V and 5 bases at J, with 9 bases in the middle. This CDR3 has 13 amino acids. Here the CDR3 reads CASSLGNYQPQHF. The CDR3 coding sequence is TGTGCCAGCAGTTTGGGCAATTATCAGCCCCAGCATTTT.

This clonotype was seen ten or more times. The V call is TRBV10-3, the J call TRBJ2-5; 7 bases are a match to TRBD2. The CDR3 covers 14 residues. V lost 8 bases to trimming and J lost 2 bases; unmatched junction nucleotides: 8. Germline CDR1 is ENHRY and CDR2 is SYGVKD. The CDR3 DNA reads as TGTGCCATCGGCCCCAACGGGGGGCAAGAGACCCAGTACTTC. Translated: CAIGPNGGQETQYF.

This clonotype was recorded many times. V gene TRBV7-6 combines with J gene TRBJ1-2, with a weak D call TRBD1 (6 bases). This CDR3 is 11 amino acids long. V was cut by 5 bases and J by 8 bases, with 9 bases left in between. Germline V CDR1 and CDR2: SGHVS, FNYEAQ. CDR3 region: CASSAGAGYTF. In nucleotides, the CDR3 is TGTGCCAGCAGCGCAGGGGCAGGCTACACCTTC.

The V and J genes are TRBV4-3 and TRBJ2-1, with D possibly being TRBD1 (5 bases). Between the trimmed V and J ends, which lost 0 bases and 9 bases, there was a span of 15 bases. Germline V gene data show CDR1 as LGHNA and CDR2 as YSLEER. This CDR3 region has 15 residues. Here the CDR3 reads CASSQERLGPGEQFF. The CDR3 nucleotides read TGCGCCAGCAGCCAAGAGAGGTTGGGGCCGGGTGAGCAGTTCTTC.

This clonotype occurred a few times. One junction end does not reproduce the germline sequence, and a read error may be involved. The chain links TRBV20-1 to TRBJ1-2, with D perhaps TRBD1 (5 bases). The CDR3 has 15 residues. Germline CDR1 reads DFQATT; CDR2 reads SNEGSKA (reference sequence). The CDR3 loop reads CSAAAVGGGDYGYTF. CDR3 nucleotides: TGCAGTGCCGCTGCGGTTGGGGGAGGGGACTACGGCTACACCTTC.

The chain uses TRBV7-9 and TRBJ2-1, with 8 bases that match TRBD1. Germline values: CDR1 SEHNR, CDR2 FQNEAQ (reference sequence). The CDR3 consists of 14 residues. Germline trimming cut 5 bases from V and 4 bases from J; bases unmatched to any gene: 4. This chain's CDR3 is CASSRTGIYNEQFF. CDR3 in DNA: TGTGCCAGCAGCCGGACAGGGATTTACAATGAGCAGTTCTTC. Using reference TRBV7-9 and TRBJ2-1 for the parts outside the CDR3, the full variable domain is DTGVSQNPRHKITKRGQNVTFRCDPISEHNRLYWYRQTLGQGPEFLTYFQNEAQLEKSRLLSDRFSAERPKGSFSTLEIQRTEQGDSAMYLCASSRTGIYNEQFFGPGTRLTVL.

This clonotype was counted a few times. The CDR3 DNA is TGCAGTGCTAGACAGGGGGCGAGTAACACTGAAGCTTTCTTT. Translating it yields CSARQGASNTEAFF. The chain links TRBV20-1 to TRBJ1-1; TRBD1 matches at 8 bases. CDR1 is DFQATT and CDR2 is SNEGSKA in the germline V gene (reference sequence). Trimming removed 2 bases from V and 2 bases from J; junction bases left unmatched: 4. CDR3 length: 14 amino acids.

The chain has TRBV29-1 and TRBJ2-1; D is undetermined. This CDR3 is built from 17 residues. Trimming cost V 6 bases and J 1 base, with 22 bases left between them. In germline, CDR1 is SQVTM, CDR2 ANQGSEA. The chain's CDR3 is CSVVGGIAETSYNEQFF. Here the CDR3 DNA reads TGCAGCGTCGTCGGCGGAATAGCTGAAACTTCCTACAATGAGCAGTTCTTC.

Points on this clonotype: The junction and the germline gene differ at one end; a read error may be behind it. The CDR3 DNA is TGTGCCTGCAGCCCCAGGTTTACCCTGGGGAGCGAGCAGTACTTC. Translating it yields CACSPRFTLGSEQYF. This chain joins TRBV7-9 and TRBJ2-7; a possible D gene is TRBD2 (5 bases). Germline CDR1 reads SEHNR; CDR2 reads FQNEAQ (reference sequence). This CDR3 region has 15 residues.

The CDR3 region is CASSSSGGAGANVLTF. The CDR3 coding sequence is TGTGCCAGCAGCTCTAGCGGGGGGGCTGGGGCCAACGTCCTGACTTTC. The gene calls are TRBV7-3 and TRBJ2-6, with 12 bases matching TRBD2. Germline V gene sequence: CDR1 SGHTA, CDR2 FQGTGA. The ends lost 4 bases at V and 2 bases at J; junction bases unmatched: 0. This CDR3 comprises 16 residues.

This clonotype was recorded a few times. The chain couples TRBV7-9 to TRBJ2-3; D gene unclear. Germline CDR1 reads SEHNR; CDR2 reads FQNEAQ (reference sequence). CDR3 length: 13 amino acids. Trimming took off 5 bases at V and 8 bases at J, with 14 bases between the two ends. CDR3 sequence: CASSPRLGVTQYF. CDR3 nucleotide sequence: TGTGCCAGCAGCCCACGCCTCGGCGTTACGCAGTATTTT.

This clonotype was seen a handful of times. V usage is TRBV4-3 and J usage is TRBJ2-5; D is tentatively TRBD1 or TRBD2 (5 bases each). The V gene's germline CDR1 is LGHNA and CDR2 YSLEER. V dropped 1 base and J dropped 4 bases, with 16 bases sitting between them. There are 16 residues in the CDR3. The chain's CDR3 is CASSQGWVGGGETQYF. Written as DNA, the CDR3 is TGCGCCAGCAGCCAAGGGTGGGTTGGGGGTGGAGAGACCCAGTACTTC.

The CDR3 nucleotides are TGTGCCAGCAGTGTGATGATCCCTGGGGCCAACGTCCTGACTTTC. Translated, it gives CASSVMIPGANVLTF. V and J are TRBV2 and TRBJ2-6; unclear D gene. Germline CDR1 SNHLY, CDR2 FYNNEI. Trimming shortened V by 4 bases and J by 2 bases, and 9 bases separated the two germline ends. The CDR3 totals 15 residues.

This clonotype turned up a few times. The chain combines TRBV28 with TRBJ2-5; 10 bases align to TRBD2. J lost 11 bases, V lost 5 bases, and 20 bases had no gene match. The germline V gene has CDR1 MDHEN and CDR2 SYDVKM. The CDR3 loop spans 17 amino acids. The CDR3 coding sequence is TGTGCCAGCAGTAAGGGGGGGGGACTAGCGTTGAACAATGAGCAGTACTTC. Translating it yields CASSKGGGLALNNEQYF.

CDR3 sequence: CASMVQIAYEQYF. The CDR3 region has the DNA TGTGCCAGCATGGTACAGATAGCCTACGAGCAGTACTTC. The chain joins TRBV6-2 or TRBV6-3 to TRBJ2-7; no clear D. Germline values: CDR1 MNHEY, CDR2 SVGEGT. Trimming shortened V by 7 bases and J by 2 bases, and 12 bases separated the two germline ends. The CDR3 consists of 13 residues.

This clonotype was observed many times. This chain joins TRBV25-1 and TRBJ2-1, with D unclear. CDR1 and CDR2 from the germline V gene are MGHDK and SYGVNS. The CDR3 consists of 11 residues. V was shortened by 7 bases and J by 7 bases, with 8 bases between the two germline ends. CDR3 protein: CASTEGNEQFF. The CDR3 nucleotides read TGTGCCAGCACCGAAGGAAATGAGCAGTTCTTC.

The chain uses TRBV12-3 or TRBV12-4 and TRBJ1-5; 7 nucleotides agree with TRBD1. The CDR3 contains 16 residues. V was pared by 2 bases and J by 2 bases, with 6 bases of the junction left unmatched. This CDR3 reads CASSLSPRGRNQPQHF. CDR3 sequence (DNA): TGTGCCAGCAGTTTATCTCCGAGGGGGCGCAATCAGCCCCAGCATTTT.

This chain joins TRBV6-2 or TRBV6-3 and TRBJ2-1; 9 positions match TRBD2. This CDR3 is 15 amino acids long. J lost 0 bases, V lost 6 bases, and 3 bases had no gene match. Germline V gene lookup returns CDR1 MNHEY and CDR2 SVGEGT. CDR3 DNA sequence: TGTGCCAGCAGCCCTAGCGGGGTCTCCTACAATGAGCAGTTCTTC. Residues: CASSPSGVSYNEQFF.

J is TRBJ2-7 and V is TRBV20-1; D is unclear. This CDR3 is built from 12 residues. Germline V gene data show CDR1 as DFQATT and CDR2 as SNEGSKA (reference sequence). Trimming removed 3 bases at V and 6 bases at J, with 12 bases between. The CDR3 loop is CSARRNGFEQYF. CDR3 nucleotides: TGCAGTGCTAGGCGCAACGGTTTCGAGCAGTACTTC.

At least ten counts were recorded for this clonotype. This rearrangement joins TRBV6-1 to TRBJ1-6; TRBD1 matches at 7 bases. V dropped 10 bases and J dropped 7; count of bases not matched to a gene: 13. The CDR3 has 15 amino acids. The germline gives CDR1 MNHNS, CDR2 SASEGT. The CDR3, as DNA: TGTGCCATCCACGAAGCTGACAGGGACAATTCACCCCTCCACTTT. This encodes CAIHEADRDNSPLHF.